Sequencing of this TCR beta chain was carried out in a study of cytomegalovirus exposure and HLA in healthy donors. Study background: An analysis done earlier identified fewer than 140 million unique TCR beta sequences from about 179 million T cells. Study-level findings and limits: Among TCR beta chains of equal frequency, HLA-associated ones were more clonally expanded in a later analysis. Researchers catalogued roughly 150 TCR beta chains as cytomegalovirus-associated.

Researchers ran the PCR with 60 Vbeta and 13 Jbeta primers. Sequencing was performed with immunoSEQ multiplex PCR; in TCRdb, only in-frame clones are kept and a portion is missing. The repertoire has approximately 170,000 clones, about 59% of them found once; the top ten carry around 2.9%. In its sample, this clone was seen a few times. Its matching antigen is unknown. Every donor was a healthy person donating bone marrow. V gave up 5 bases and J gave up 7 bases; unmatched junction bases: 17. The CDR3 extends over 18 amino acids. Germline V gene sequence: CDR1 MDHEN, CDR2 SYDVKM. This rearrangement joins TRBV28 to TRBJ1-5, with TRBD1 matching 10 bases. The origin of this receptor is a man in his forties or fifties in good health and CMV-seronegative. The sequenced material came from PBMCs. The CDR3 DNA reads as TGTGCCAGCAGTCCCTTCATACTCCGGACAGGGGGAGGACAGCCCCAGCATTTT. This encodes CASSPFILRTGGGQPQHF.